The T cell receptor (beta chain) described here comes from a study of T cells in Graves' hyperthyroidism and ophthalmopathy. Germline trimming cut 7 bases from V and 2 bases from J; bases unmatched to any gene: 13. The CDR3 loop spans 15 amino acids. Germline loops: CDR1 SQVTM, CDR2 ANQGSEA. Findings of the study overall: Within blood appeared most thyroid clonotypes that had expanded above 0.001.

RNA transcripts gave rise to amplified TCR beta CDR3 regions. Carried out on the TCR CDR3, a first-round RT-PCR used the HTBI primer set. TCRdb reanalysed the multiplex PCR reads using MiXCR and keeps one entry per CDR3 protein. Of a few hundred thousand distinct CDR3 sequences listed, 11% to 15% are singletons. This clonotype was observed at least ten times. Its antigen is not identified. Sequencing was carried out using blood. The chain carries TRBV29-1 and TRBJ1-1; 7 bases map to TRBD1. The sequence was collected from a woman in her 30s with Graves' hyperthyroidism that later progressed to Graves' ophthalmopathy. The CDR3 here is CSGSTQAGGNTEAFF. For the CDR3, the DNA is TGCAGCGGATCCACTCAAGCAGGGGGAAACACTGAAGCTTTCTTT. The full variable domain, its missing parts supplied by reference TRBV29-1 and TRBJ1-1, is SAVISQKPSRDICQRGTSLTIQCQVDSQVTMMFWYRQQPGQSLTLIATANQGSEATYESGFVIDKFPISRPNLTFSTLTVSNMSPEDSSIYLCSGSTQAGGNTEAFFGQGTRLTVV.